Listed below are T cell receptor beta chains from one sample, sequenced in a study of blood T cell repertoires in COVID-19. TCRdb keeps only in-frame clones here, not all; method: immunoSEQ multiplex PCR. Seen here are 250,000 to 350,000 clones, about 87% observed once, and the top ten hold approximately 6.5%. Sample: peripheral blood. Receptors were obtained from a woman in her 50s with COVID-19, enrolled during active disease. Each CDR3 is given with its conserved first and last residue. Where a row states a size, it is once, few, many or the class of an expanded clone; other rows omit it.

clone size: .
V gene: TRBV24-1
CDR3 protein: CATSDPKTANYEQYF

clone size: .
V gene: TRBV6-2/TRBV6-3
CDR3 protein: CASSYRQGPNQPQHF

clone size: .
V gene: TRBV27
CDR3 protein: CASSPQGNYGYTF

clone size: .
V gene: TRBV6-6
CDR3 protein: CASSYGTTQGNTEAFF

clone size: .
V gene: TRBV4-2
CDR3 protein: CASSPGTGGSTDTQYF

clone size: .
V gene: TRBV3-1/TRBV3-2
CDR3 protein: CASSQEHSGRTDSSGNTIYF

clone size: once
V gene: TRBV30
CDR3 protein: CAWSAGVTEAFF

clone size: .
V gene: TRBV29-1
CDR3 protein: CSVQRMVADNEQFF

clone size: .
V gene: TRBV6-4
CDR3 protein: CASSGTAYNEQFF

clone size: many
V gene: TRBV5-5
CDR3 protein: CASTPGGRADTQYF

clone size: .
V gene: TRBV2
CDR3 protein: CASMPSGLTAWF

clone size: once
V gene: TRBV6-2/TRBV6-3
CDR3 protein: CASSYKSLAGPLVGEQYF

clone size: .
V gene: TRBV5-4
CDR3 protein: CASSLGPGLTEAFF

clone size: .
V gene: TRBV2
CDR3 protein: CASSPQGGTSTDTQYF

clone size: .
V gene: TRBV19
CDR3 protein: CASQDRGHTEAFF

clone size: once
V gene: TRBV19
CDR3 protein: CASSKRQTGLPEAFF

clone size: .
V gene: TRBV3-1/TRBV3-2
CDR3 protein: CASSTRGTNEKLFF

clone size: .
V gene: TRBV30
CDR3 protein: CAWSVLLDTQYF

clone size: .
V gene: TRBV19
CDR3 protein: CASSKVGGETQYF

clone size: .
V gene: TRBV19
CDR3 protein: CASAPTQNYGYTF

clone size: once
V gene: TRBV28
CDR3 protein: CASLTQGNTGELFF

clone size: .
V gene: TRBV2
CDR3 protein: CASTGGAGEQYF

clone size: .
V gene: TRBV19
CDR3 protein: CASIRQLGNTIYF

clone size: .
V gene: TRBV7-3
CDR3 protein: CASSALGGTLAITDTQYF

clone size: .
V gene: TRBV7-2
CDR3 protein: CASSLVQGKYGYTF

clone size: .
V gene: TRBV11-3
CDR3 protein: CASSLRVGETQYF

clone size: .
V gene: TRBV11-2
CDR3 protein: CASSLDRWGSGRESYEQYF

clone size: .
V gene: TRBV24-1
CDR3 protein: CATSDSSSSSYEQYF

clone size: once
V gene: TRBV19
CDR3 protein: CASSSVDRGSEGTEAFF